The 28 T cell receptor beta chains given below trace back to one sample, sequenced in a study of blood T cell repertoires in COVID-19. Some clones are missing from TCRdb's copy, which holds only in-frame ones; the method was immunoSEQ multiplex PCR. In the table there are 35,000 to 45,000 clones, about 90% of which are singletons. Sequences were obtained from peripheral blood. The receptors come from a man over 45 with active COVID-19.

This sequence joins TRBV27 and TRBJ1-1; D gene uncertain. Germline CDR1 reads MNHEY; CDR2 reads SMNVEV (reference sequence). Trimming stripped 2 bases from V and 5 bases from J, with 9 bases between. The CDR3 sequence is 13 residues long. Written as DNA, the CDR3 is TGTGCCAGCAGTTTAGAGGGAGGAACTGAAGCTTTCTTT. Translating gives CASSLEGGTEAFF.

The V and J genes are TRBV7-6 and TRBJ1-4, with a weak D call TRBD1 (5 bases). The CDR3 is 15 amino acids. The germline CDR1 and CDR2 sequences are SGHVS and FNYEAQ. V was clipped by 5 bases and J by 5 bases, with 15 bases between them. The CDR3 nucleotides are TGTGCCAGCAGCGTAGGGCTGGGGGGGAATGAAAAACTGTTTTTT. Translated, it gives CASSVGLGGNEKLFF.

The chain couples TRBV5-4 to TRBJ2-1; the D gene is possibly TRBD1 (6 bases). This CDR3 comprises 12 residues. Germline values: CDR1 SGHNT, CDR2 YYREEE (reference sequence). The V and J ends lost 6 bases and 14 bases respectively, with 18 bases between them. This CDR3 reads CASTWMGAGEFF. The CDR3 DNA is TGTGCCAGCACCTGGATGGGGGCCGGGGAGTTCTTC.

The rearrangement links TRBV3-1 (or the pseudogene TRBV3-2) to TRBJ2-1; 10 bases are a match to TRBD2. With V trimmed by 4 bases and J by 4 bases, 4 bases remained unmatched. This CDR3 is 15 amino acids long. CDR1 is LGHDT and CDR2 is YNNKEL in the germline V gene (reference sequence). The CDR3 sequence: CASSPPSGSYNEQFF. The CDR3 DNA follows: TGTGCCAGCAGCCCTCCTAGCGGGAGTTACAATGAGCAGTTCTTC.

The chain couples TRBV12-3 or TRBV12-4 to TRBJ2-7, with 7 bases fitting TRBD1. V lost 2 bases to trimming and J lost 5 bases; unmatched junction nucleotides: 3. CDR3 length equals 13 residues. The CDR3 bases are TGTGCCAGCAGTTTATCGGGACAGCACGAGCAGTACTTC. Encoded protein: CASSLSGQHEQYF.

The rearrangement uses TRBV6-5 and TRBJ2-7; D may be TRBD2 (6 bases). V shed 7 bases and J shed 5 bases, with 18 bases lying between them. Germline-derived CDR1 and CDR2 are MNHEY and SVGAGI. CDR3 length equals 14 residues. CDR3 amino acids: CASTPGRDWNEQYF. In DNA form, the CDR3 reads TGTGCCAGCACCCCGGGTAGGGACTGGAACGAGCAGTACTTC.

The CDR3 sequence is CASSPRWGDNQPQHF. CDR3 DNA: TGTGCCAGCAGCCCGAGGTGGGGGGACAATCAGCCCCAGCATTTT. V gene TRBV5-5 combines with J gene TRBJ1-5; D is possibly TRBD1 (5 bases). The CDR3 consists of 15 residues. Trimming removed 4 bases from V and 3 bases from J, with 14 bases in between. From germline, CDR1 is SGHKS and CDR2 YYEKEE (reference sequence).

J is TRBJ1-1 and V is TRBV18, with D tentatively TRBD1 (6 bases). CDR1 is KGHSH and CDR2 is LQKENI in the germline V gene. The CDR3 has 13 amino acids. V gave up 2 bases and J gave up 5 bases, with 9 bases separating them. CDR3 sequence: CASSPSTGTEAFF. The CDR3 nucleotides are TGTGCCAGCTCACCATCCACAGGGACTGAAGCTTTCTTT.

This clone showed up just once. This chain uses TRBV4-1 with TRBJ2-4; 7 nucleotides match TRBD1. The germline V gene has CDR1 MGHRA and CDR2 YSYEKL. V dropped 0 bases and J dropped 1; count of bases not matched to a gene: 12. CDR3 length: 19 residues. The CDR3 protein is CASSQDRLTTGLAKNIQYF. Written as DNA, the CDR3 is TGCGCCAGCAGCCAAGACCGCCTGACGACAGGGTTGGCCAAAAACATTCAGTACTTC.

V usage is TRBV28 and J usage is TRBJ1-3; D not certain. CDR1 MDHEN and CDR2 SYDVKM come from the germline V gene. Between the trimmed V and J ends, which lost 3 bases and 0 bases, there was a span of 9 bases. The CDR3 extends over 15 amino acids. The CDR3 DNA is TGTGCCAGCAGTTTTTCCTGGAGCTCTGGAAACACCATATATTTT. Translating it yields CASSFSWSSGNTIYF.

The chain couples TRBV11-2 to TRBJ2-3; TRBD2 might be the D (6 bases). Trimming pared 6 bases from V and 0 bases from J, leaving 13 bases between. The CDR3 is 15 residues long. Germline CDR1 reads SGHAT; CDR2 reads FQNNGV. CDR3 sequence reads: CASSRAGPSTDTQYF. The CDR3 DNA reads TGTGCCAGCAGTCGAGCGGGCCCCAGCACAGATACGCAGTATTTT.

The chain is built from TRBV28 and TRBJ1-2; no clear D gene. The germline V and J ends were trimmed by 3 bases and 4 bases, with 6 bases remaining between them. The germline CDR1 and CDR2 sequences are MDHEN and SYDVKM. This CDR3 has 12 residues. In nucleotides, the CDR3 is TGTGCCAGCAGTTTCGGGAGCTATGGCTACACCTTC. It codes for CASSFGSYGYTF.

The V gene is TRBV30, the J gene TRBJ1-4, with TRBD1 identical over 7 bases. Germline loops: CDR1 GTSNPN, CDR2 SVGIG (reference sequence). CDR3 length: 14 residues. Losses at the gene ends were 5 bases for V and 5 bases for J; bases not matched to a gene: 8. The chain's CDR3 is CAWSRTGKNEKLFF. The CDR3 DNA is TGTGCCTGGTCCCGGACAGGAAAGAATGAAAAACTGTTTTTT.

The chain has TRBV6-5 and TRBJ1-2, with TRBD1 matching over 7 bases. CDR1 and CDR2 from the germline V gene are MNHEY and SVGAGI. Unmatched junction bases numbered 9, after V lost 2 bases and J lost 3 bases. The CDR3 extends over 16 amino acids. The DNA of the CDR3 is TGTGCCAGCAGTTACGGGACAGCCAGAAGCCACTATGGCTACACCTTC. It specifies CASSYGTARSHYGYTF.

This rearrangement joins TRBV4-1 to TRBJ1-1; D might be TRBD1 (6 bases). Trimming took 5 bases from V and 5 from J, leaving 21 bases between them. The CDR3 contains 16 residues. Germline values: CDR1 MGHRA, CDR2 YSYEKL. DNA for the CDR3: TGCGCCAGCAGCAGGCAGGGGAGTTTCGGCGGAACTGAAGCTTTCTTT. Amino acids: CASSRQGSFGGTEAFF.

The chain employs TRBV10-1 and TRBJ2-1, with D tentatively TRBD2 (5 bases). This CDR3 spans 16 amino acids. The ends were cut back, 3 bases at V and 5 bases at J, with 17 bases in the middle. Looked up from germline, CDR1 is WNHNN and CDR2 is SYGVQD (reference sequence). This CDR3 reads CASSDRRTPPHNEQFF. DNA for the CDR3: TGCGCCAGCAGTGATAGGCGGACTCCCCCCCACAATGAGCAGTTCTTC.

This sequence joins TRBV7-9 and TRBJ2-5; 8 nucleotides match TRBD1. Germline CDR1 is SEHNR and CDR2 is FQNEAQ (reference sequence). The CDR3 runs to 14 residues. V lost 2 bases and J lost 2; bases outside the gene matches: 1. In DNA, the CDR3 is TGTGCCAGCAGCTTACGGACAGGGCAAGAGACCCAGTACTTC. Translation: CASSLRTGQETQYF.

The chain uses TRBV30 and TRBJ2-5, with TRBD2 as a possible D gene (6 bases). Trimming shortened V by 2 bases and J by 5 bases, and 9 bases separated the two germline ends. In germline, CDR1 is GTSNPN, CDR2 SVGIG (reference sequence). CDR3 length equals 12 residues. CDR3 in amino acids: CAWSPLAETQYF. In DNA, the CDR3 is TGTGCCTGGAGTCCACTAGCCGAGACCCAGTACTTC.

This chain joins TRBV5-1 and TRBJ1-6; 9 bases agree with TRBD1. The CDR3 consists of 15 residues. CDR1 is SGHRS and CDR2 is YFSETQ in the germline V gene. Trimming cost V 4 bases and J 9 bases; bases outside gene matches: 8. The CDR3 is CASSPGQGTVSPLHF. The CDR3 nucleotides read TGCGCCAGCAGCCCGGGACAGGGTACGGTTTCACCCCTCCACTTT.

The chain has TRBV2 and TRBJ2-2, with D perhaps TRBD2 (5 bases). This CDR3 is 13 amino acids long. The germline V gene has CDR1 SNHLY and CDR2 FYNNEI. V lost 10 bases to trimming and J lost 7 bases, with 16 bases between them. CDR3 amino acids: CAIDKGRGGELFF. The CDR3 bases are TGTGCCATAGACAAGGGTCGGGGCGGGGAGCTGTTTTTT.

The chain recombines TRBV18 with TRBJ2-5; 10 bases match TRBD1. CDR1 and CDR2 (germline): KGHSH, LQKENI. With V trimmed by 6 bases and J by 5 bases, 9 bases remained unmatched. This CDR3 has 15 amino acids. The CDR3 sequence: CASSWGQGLTETQYF. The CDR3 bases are TGTGCCAGCTCCTGGGGACAGGGGTTGACGGAGACCCAGTACTTC.

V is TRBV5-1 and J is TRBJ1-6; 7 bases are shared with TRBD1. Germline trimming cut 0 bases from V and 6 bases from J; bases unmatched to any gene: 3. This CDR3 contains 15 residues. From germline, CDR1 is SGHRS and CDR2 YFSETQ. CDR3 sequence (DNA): TGCGCCAGCAGCTTGGGACAGGGCGGTAATTCACCCCTCCACTTT. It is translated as CASSLGQGGNSPLHF.

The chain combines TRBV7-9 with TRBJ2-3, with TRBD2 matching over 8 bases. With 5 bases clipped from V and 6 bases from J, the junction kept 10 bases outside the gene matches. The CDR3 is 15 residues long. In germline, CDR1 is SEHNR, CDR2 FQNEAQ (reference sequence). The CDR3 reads CASSHGSGSFDTQYF. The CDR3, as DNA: TGTGCCAGCAGCCATGGGAGCGGGAGTTTCGATACGCAGTATTTT. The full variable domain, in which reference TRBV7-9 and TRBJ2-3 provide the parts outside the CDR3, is DTGVSQNPRHKITKRGQNVTFRCDPISEHNRLYWYRQTLGQGPEFLTYFQNEAQLEKSRLLSDRFSAERPKGSFSTLEIQRTEQGDSAMYLCASSHGSGSFDTQYFGPGTRLTVL.

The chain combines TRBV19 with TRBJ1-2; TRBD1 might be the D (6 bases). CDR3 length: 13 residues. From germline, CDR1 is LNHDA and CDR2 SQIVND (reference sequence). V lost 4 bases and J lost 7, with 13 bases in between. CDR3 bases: TGTGCCAGTAGTAACAGGGCTTTGAGTGGCTACACCTTC. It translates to CASSNRALSGYTF. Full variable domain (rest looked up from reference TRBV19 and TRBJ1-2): DGGITQSPKYLFRKEGQNVTLSCEQNLNHDAMYWYRQDPGQGLRLIYYSQIVNDFQKGDIAEGYSVSREKKESFPLTVTSAQKNPTAFYLCASSNRALSGYTFGSGTRLTVV.

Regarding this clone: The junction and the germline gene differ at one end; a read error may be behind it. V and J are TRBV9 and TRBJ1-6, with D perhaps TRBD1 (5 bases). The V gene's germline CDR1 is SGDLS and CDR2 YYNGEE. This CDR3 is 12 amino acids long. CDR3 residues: CASGGGDSPLHF. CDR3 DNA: TGTGCCAGCGGGGGAGGGGATTCTCCCCTCCACTTT.

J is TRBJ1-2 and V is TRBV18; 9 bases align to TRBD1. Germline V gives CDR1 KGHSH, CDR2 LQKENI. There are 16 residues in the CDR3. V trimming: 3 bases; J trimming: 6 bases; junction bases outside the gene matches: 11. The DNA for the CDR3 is TGTGCCAGCTCACCGACTGGGACAGGGAACTCACATGGCTACACCTTC. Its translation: CASSPTGTGNSHGYTF.

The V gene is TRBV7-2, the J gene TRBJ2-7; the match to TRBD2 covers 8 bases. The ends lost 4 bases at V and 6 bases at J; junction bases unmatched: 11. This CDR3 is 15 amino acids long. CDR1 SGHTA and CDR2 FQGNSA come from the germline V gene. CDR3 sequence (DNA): TGTGCCAGCAGCTCCCTGGGACTAGGGGCGGGCGAGCAGTACTTC. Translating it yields CASSSLGLGAGEQYF.

The CDR3 DNA reads as TGTGCCAGCAGCTTAGCGGGAGGGGTAAATACGCAGTATTTT. This encodes CASSLAGGVNTQYF. The chain joins TRBV5-8 to TRBJ2-3; 10 nucleotides line up with TRBD2. V shed 2 bases and J 7 bases; nucleotides not matched to a gene: 4. Germline CDR1 and CDR2: SGHTS and YDEGEE. This CDR3 comprises 14 residues.